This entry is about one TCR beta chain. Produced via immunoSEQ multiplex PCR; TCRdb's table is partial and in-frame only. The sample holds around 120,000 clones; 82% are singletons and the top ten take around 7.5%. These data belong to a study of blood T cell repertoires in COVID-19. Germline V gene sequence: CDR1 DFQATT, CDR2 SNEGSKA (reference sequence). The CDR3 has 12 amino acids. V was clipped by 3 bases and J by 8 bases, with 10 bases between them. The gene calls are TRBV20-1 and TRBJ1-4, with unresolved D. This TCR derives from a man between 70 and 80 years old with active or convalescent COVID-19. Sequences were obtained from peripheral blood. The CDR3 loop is CSASSRSEKLFF. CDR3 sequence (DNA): TGCAGTGCTAGTTCGAGGTCCGAAAAACTGTTTTTT.